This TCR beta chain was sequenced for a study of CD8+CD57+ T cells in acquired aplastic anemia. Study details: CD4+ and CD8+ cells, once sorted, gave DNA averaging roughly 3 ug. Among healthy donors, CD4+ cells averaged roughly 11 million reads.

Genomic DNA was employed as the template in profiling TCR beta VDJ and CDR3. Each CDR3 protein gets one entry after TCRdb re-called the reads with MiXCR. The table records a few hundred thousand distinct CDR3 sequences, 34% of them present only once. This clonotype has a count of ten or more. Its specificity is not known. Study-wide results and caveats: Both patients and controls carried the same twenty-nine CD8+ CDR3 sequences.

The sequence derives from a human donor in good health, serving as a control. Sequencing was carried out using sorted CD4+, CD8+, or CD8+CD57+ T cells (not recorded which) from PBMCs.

CDR3 DNA: TGTGCCAGCAGCTTAGTGCCAAACTCTTTGGAGCAGTTCTTC. Its protein product is CASSLVPNSLEQFF. The V and J genes are TRBV7-9 and TRBJ2-1; D not certain. The CDR3 runs 14 residues. V was clipped by 1 base and J by 10 bases, with 14 bases between them. The germline gives CDR1 SEHNR, CDR2 FQNEAQ (reference sequence).